The clone carrying this T cell receptor (beta chain) was seen only a few times. No antigen is known for it. Germline loops: CDR1 MGHRA, CDR2 YSYEKL. Unmatched junction bases numbered 0, after V lost 4 bases and J lost 5 bases. This CDR3 is 12 amino acids long. This record comes from a study of identical twins. TCRdb independently ran MiXCR on the 5' RACE reads; one entry per CDR3 protein. Of hundreds of thousands of distinct CDR3 sequences in the sample, 8.6% are singletons; the top ten hold 0.75% to 1%. The donor group consisted entirely of healthy Caucasians. Study-wide results and caveats: Fewer insertions were carried by abundant cord blood beta clonotypes, but none was seen in memory repertoires.

These sequences were also reported in another study, on yellow fever vaccine responses in identical twins.

The rearrangement links TRBV4-1 to TRBJ2-7; 9 nucleotides match TRBD1. The specimen sequenced was PBMCs. The receptor comes from a woman aged 18 to 35 in good health. DNA of the CDR3: TGCGCCAGCAGCCGGGACAGGGACGAGCAGTACTTC. Its translation is CASSRDRDEQYF.